The 31 T cell receptor beta chains reported below all come from one sample, sequenced in a study of patients and donors after allogeneic stem cell transplantation. In TCRdb, the RT-PCR reads were re-called with MiXCR into one record per CDR3 protein. The profile shows fewer than 20,000 distinct CDR3 sequences, 27% of them singletons. The sample consisted of blood, either unsorted or a sorted T cell fraction (not recorded which). These TCRs come from a human donor who was either an allogeneic HSCT recipient or a stem cell or donor lymphocyte infusion donor (not recorded which). It is not recorded whose cells these are; they may come from a transplant donor.

The CDR3 protein is CASSQAGDTQYF. CDR3 in DNA: TGTGCCAGCAGCCAAGCCGGGGATACGCAGTATTTT. The chain carries TRBV4-2 and TRBJ2-3; no definite D call. The CDR3 length is 12 residues. V was shortened by 1 base and J by 6 bases, with 5 bases between the two germline ends. Germline V gene lookup returns CDR1 LGHNA and CDR2 YNFKEQ.

CDR3 loop: CASSLKGNTEAFF. The CDR3 coding sequence is TGTGCCAGCAGTTTAAAAGGGAACACTGAAGCTTTCTTT. V gene TRBV12-3 or TRBV12-4 combines with J gene TRBJ1-1; no reliable D call. V gave up 2 bases and J gave up 1 base, with 5 bases separating them. The CDR3 is 13 residues long.

This chain links TRBV28 with TRBJ1-2; D gene unclear. CDR3 length equals 13 residues. Germline lookup yields CDR1 MDHEN and CDR2 SYDVKM. Trimming took 3 bases from V and 8 from J, leaving 13 bases between them. The chain's CDR3 is CASSFRDTMGYTF. CDR3 bases: TGTGCCAGCAGTTTCAGAGATACTATGGGCTACACCTTC.

This clonotype was recorded a few times. The chain couples TRBV4-3 to TRBJ1-1; the D gene is possibly TRBD1 (5 bases). The CDR3 covers 15 residues. Germline CDR1 is LGHNA and CDR2 is YSLEER. V was cut by 0 bases and J by 3 bases, with 11 bases left in between. In DNA form, the CDR3 reads TGCGCCAGCAGCCAAGACAGGGAAGACGACACTGAAGCTTTCTTT. Protein sequence: CASSQDREDDTEAFF.

J is TRBJ1-6 and V is TRBV27; D perhaps matches TRBD1 (5 bases). Germline CDR1 reads MNHEY; CDR2 reads SMNVEV (reference sequence). This CDR3 spans 18 amino acids. V was clipped by 5 bases and J by 0 bases, with 17 bases between them. CDR3 residues: CASSIDSWGNSYNSPLHF. Written as DNA, the CDR3 is TGTGCCAGCAGTATAGATTCCTGGGGGAACTCCTATAATTCACCCCTCCACTTT.

The chain uses TRBV5-1 and TRBJ2-4, with D perhaps matching TRBD1 or TRBD2 (5 bases each). The CDR3 consists of 14 residues. The germline V and J ends were trimmed by 2 bases and 7 bases, with 13 bases remaining between them. Per germline, CDR1 SGHRS and CDR2 YFSETQ. The CDR3 loop reads CASSFTLGENIQYF. CDR3 in DNA: TGCGCCAGCAGCTTCACTCTAGGGGAGAACATTCAGTACTTC.

This clonotype showed up just a few times. The rearrangement links TRBV20-1 to TRBJ2-7; 8 nucleotides match TRBD1. Trimming removed 8 bases from V and 2 bases from J; junction bases left unmatched: 8. Germline lookup yields CDR1 DFQATT and CDR2 SNEGSKA (reference sequence). CDR3 length: 13 residues. This chain's CDR3 is CSTQGEPPYEQYF. In nucleotides, the CDR3 is TGCAGTACACAGGGGGAGCCCCCCTACGAGCAGTACTTC.

The V and J genes are TRBV19 and TRBJ2-1, with D perhaps TRBD1 (5 bases). Germline assignment: CDR1 LNHDA and CDR2 SQIVND (reference sequence). This CDR3 spans 13 amino acids. Deletions cut 3 bases from V and 8 bases from J, with 11 bases between. In DNA form, the CDR3 reads TGTGCCAGTAGTATGAGAAGGGGCGATGAGCAGTTCTTC. This gives the protein CASSMRRGDEQFF.

The chain uses TRBV28 and TRBJ1-2, with D perhaps matching TRBD1 (5 bases). Germline V lookup: CDR1 MDHEN, CDR2 SYDVKM. This CDR3 is built from 14 residues. With 0 bases removed from V and 4 bases from J, the gap between germline ends came to 9 bases. CDR3 sequence (DNA): TGTGCCAGCAGTTTATGGGGACGGTCCTATGGCTACACCTTC. Translation: CASSLWGRSYGYTF.

V is TRBV6-1 and J is TRBJ1-4, with 8 bases matching TRBD1. From germline, CDR1 is MNHNS and CDR2 SASEGT. CDR3 size: 16 residues. Trimming removed 2 bases from V and 3 bases from J; junction bases left unmatched: 5. CDR3 amino acids: CASSELGGQANEKLFF. CDR3 nucleotides: TGTGCCAGCAGTGAATTAGGGGGACAGGCTAATGAAAAACTGTTTTTT.

V gene TRBV7-9 combines with J gene TRBJ1-6; possibly TRBD1 for D (6 bases). This CDR3 is built from 13 residues. Germline CDR1 reads SEHNR; CDR2 reads FQNEAQ (reference sequence). Trimming took 5 bases from V and 14 from J, leaving 16 bases between them. The CDR3 here is CASSQISQGALHF. The DNA of the CDR3 is TGTGCCAGCAGCCAAATATCACAGGGAGCCCTCCACTTT.

This rearrangement joins TRBV29-1 to TRBJ1-1; no clear D. There are 13 residues in the CDR3. V was clipped by 5 bases and J by 1 base, with 11 bases between them. CDR1 and CDR2 (germline): SQVTM, ANQGSEA. As DNA, the CDR3 is TGCAGCGTTCGGAGACACCAGAACACTGAAGCTTTCTTT. Its protein is CSVRRHQNTEAFF.

This sequence joins TRBV6-1 and TRBJ1-2, with D perhaps TRBD1 (5 bases). The CDR3 spans 15 residues. The germline CDR1 and CDR2 sequences are MNHNS and SASEGT. Trimming shortened V by 7 bases and J by 5 bases, and 20 bases separated the two germline ends. Written as DNA, the CDR3 is TGTGCCAGCATCTCCGGGACGATCCTGAGGTATGGCTACACCTTC. Translating gives CASISGTILRYGYTF.

The rearrangement joins TRBV25-1 to TRBJ1-1; the D is unclear. The germline gives CDR1 MGHDK, CDR2 SYGVNS. V shed 2 bases and J shed 8 bases, with 6 bases lying between them. The CDR3 is 11 amino acids. The CDR3 nucleotides are TGTGCCAGCAGTGAAGGACGGGAAGCTTTCTTT. Encoded protein: CASSEGREAFF. Using reference TRBV25-1 and TRBJ1-1 for the parts outside the CDR3, the full variable domain is EADIYQTPRYLVIGTGKKITLECSQTMGHDKMYWYQQDPGMELHLIHYSYGVNSTEKGDLSSESTVSRIRTEHFPLTLESARPSHTSQYLCASSEGREAFFGQGTRLTVV.

The sample holds a few counts of this clonotype. The chain couples TRBV9 to TRBJ1-5; D is undetermined. Trimming shortened V by 1 base and J by 5 bases, and 7 bases separated the two germline ends. The germline V gene encodes CDR1 SGDLS and CDR2 YYNGEE. The CDR3 has 13 residues. CDR3 DNA sequence: TGTGCCAGCAGCGTATACGGGGATCAGCCCCAGCATTTT. Its translation: CASSVYGDQPQHF.

By share, this clonotype counts as medium-sized. The chain is built from TRBV12-3 or TRBV12-4 and TRBJ1-2; D possibly corresponds to TRBD1 (5 bases). The CDR3 totals 17 residues. Trimming cost V 5 bases and J 4 bases, with 23 bases left between them. In nucleotides, the CDR3 is TGTGCCAGCAGTCCGCGCCGGAAACAAGGGGTGGGCTATGGCTACACCTTC. Residues: CASSPRRKQGVGYGYTF.

V gene TRBV6-2 or TRBV6-3 combines with J gene TRBJ2-3, with D possibly being TRBD1 or TRBD2 (6 bases each). CDR3 length: 15 residues. Trimming took off 7 bases at V and 3 bases at J, with 17 bases between the two ends. CDR1 is MNHEY and CDR2 is SVGEGT in the germline V gene. CDR3 DNA: TGTGCCAGCACCGGTTTGGGGGGCTGGACAGATACGCAGTATTTT. Translation gives CASTGLGGWTDTQYF.

In this sample, this clonotype turned up a few times. The chain uses TRBV5-4 and TRBJ1-1; D possibly corresponds to TRBD1 (6 bases). Per the germline V gene, CDR1 is SGHNT and CDR2 is YYREEE (reference sequence). V was shortened by 3 bases and J by 5 bases, with 11 bases between the two germline ends. This CDR3 region has 13 residues. Here the CDR3 reads CASSSQGWTEAFF. CDR3 DNA sequence: TGTGCCAGCAGCTCACAGGGTTGGACTGAAGCTTTCTTT.

V usage is TRBV3-1 and J usage is TRBJ2-7, with 9 bases matching TRBD2. V lost 1 base, J lost 3 bases, and 4 bases stayed unmatched. In germline, CDR1 is LGHDT, CDR2 YNNKEL (reference sequence). This CDR3 spans 15 amino acids. CDR3 sequence reads: CASSQVRGGLYEQYF. CDR3 DNA: TGTGCCAGCAGCCAAGTGCGGGGGGGACTCTACGAGCAGTACTTC.

This clonotype has more than one count but fewer than ten. This chain uses TRBV10-1 with TRBJ2-3; 8 bases fit TRBD1. In germline, CDR1 is WNHNN, CDR2 SYGVQD (reference sequence). This CDR3 has 15 residues. V shed 0 bases and J 4 bases; nucleotides not matched to a gene: 3. The CDR3 coding sequence is TGCGCCAGCAGTGAGTCTGGACAGGGTGCAGATACGCAGTATTTT. It is translated as CASSESGQGADTQYF.

This clonotype was observed a single time. The chain couples TRBV14 to TRBJ1-3; D perhaps matches TRBD1 (6 bases). Germline V gives CDR1 SGHDN, CDR2 FVKESK. Between the trimmed V and J ends, which lost 0 bases and 4 bases, there was a span of 19 bases. There are 18 residues in the CDR3. This CDR3 is CASSQDRVRGPSGNTIYF. The DNA of the CDR3 is TGTGCCAGCAGCCAAGACCGCGTCAGGGGACCCTCCGGAAACACCATATATTTT.

The V and J genes are TRBV28 and TRBJ1-2; a weak D match, TRBD1 (6 bases). The ends were cut back, 6 bases at V and 0 bases at J, with 11 bases in the middle. The germline V gene has CDR1 MDHEN and CDR2 SYDVKM. The CDR3 contains 14 residues. Here the CDR3 DNA reads TGTGCCAGCAGGAGGGGGGGTGCTAACTATGGCTACACCTTC. It translates to CASRRGGANYGYTF.

The rearrangement uses TRBV6-1 and TRBJ1-2; the D is unclear. V lost 1 base and J 3 bases, leaving 12 bases between the germline ends. This CDR3 is 15 amino acids long. Per the germline V gene, CDR1 is MNHNS and CDR2 is SASEGT. CDR3: CASSEEVAADYGYTF. The CDR3, as DNA: TGTGCCAGCAGTGAAGAGGTCGCGGCAGACTATGGCTACACCTTC.

This chain links TRBV5-1 with TRBJ1-4; 7 bases are a match to TRBD1. The CDR3 runs 14 residues. Germline CDR1 reads SGHRS; CDR2 reads YFSETQ. Trimming cost V 1 base and J 7 bases; bases outside gene matches: 4. The CDR3 DNA sequence: TGCGCCAGCAGCTTGCAAGGGGGCCCTGAAAAACTGTTTTTT. As protein: CASSLQGGPEKLFF. Combining the CDR3 with reference TRBV5-1 and TRBJ1-4 gives the whole variable domain KAGVTQTPRYLIKTRGQQVTLSCSPISGHRSVSWYQQTPGQGLQFLFEYFSETQRNKGNFPGRFSGRQFSNSRSEMNVSTLELGDSALYLCASSLQGGPEKLFFGSGTQLSVL.

This clonotype was counted between two and nine times. The chain carries TRBV4-3 and TRBJ2-1; 8 nucleotides line up with TRBD2. CDR1 is LGHNA, CDR2 YSLEER, per germline. Trimming took 2 bases from V and 8 from J; bases not matched to a gene: 8. CDR3 size: 15 residues. The CDR3 region has the DNA TGCGCCAGCAGCCAATTGCGGGGGGCGGACGATGAGCAGTTCTTC. Amino acids: CASSQLRGADDEQFF.

V and J are TRBV5-1 and TRBJ1-4; D is ambiguous. The CDR3 totals 15 residues. V was pared by 2 bases and J by 0 bases, with 8 bases between. Germline V CDR1 and CDR2: SGHRS, YFSETQ. The CDR3 DNA follows: TGCGCCAGCAGCTTCAATCTTGCAACTAATGAAAAACTGTTTTTT. The encoded protein is CASSFNLATNEKLFF.

This clonotype occurred a few times. J is TRBJ1-2 and V is TRBV24-1; 7 bases are shared with TRBD1. Germline V gene lookup returns CDR1 KGHDR and CDR2 SFDVKD. The CDR3 covers 15 residues. V was pared by 3 bases and J by 6 bases, with 9 bases of the junction left unmatched. The DNA of the CDR3 is TGTGCCACCAGTGATCCCTTTGGACAGGCTGATGGCTACACCTTC. This sequence encodes CATSDPFGQADGYTF.

The J gene is TRBJ1-1, the V gene TRBV12-3 or TRBV12-4; a weak D match, TRBD1 (6 bases). The V gene lost 4 bases and the J gene lost 1 base, with 13 bases spanning the gap. This CDR3 has 15 residues. CDR3 loop: CASSSQTGQNTEAFF. The CDR3 DNA sequence: TGTGCCAGCAGTTCGCAGACAGGCCAGAACACTGAAGCTTTCTTT.

The gene calls are TRBV7-2 and TRBJ1-2, with D uncertain. Trimming cost V 1 base and J 2 bases, with 8 bases left between them. Germline V CDR1 and CDR2: SGHTA, FQGNSA. This CDR3 region has 14 residues. In DNA form, the CDR3 reads TGTGCCAGCAGCTTAGGTCTCGGAAACTATGGCTACACCTTC. Translation: CASSLGLGNYGYTF.

The rearrangement uses TRBV5-1 and TRBJ1-4, with TRBD1 as a possible D gene (6 bases). The CDR3 runs 14 residues. Trimming removed 4 bases at V and 7 bases at J, with 14 bases between. Germline V lookup: CDR1 SGHRS, CDR2 YFSETQ. CDR3 amino acids: CASSRDRSGEKLFF. CDR3 bases: TGCGCCAGCAGCCGTGACAGGTCCGGTGAAAAACTGTTTTTT.

This clonotype has just a few counts. The V and J genes are TRBV5-1 and TRBJ1-4; tentative D call: TRBD1 (6 bases). Trimming removed 2 bases from V and 8 bases from J, with 13 bases in between. Germline CDR1 and CDR2: SGHRS and YFSETQ. CDR3 length equals 14 residues. The CDR3 loop is CASSFGGRREKLFF. The CDR3 nucleotides are TGCGCCAGCAGCTTTGGGGGCAGAAGGGAAAAACTGTTTTTT.